The 30 T cell receptor beta chains in this list originate from one sample, sequenced in a study of blood T cell repertoires in COVID-19. Profiling relied on immunoSEQ multiplex PCR, and the TCRdb table lists in-frame clones only, not all of them. The sample records a few hundred thousand clones, 84% being singletons. The material sequenced was PBMCs or T cells enriched from blood (not recorded which). The receptors shown here come from a woman in her 40s who had recovered from COVID-19.

This clone was recorded a few times. The V gene is TRBV6-2 or TRBV6-3, the J gene TRBJ2-5, with TRBD2 matching 10 bases. Germline values: CDR1 MNHEY, CDR2 SVGEGT. Trimming at V came to 5 bases and at J to 4 bases, leaving 13 bases not matched to a gene. The length of the CDR3 is 17 residues. CDR3 sequence reads: CASSPNLLAGVSETQYF. The CDR3 nucleotides are TGTGCCAGCAGTCCCAACCTTCTAGCGGGAGTGTCAGAGACCCAGTACTTC.

The genes are TRBV24-1 and TRBJ2-2, with D tentatively TRBD1 (6 bases). Deletions cut 2 bases from V and 0 bases from J, with 9 bases between. CDR1 and CDR2 (germline): KGHDR, SFDVKD. The CDR3 totals 16 residues. CDR3 DNA sequence: TGTGCCACCAGTGATTGGGGACACTCGAACACCGGGGAGCTGTTTTTT. This encodes CATSDWGHSNTGELFF.

The rearrangement uses TRBV11-2 and TRBJ2-2; the D is unclear. Germline CDR1 SGHAT, CDR2 FQNNGV. The CDR3 is made up of 14 amino acids. V dropped 3 bases and J dropped 4 bases, with 9 bases sitting between them. The CDR3 here is CASSFYESTGELFF. The CDR3 DNA reads as TGTGCCAGCAGCTTCTATGAGAGCACCGGGGAGCTGTTTTTT.

This clone was seen a single time. CDR3 nucleotides: TGTGCCAGCAGCGCGGGACTAGCGGAGTACAATGAGCAGTTCTTC. This encodes CASSAGLAEYNEQFF. This chain joins TRBV5-4 and TRBJ2-1; 11 bases fit TRBD2. Per the germline V gene, CDR1 is SGHNT and CDR2 is YYREEE (reference sequence). V was pared by 4 bases and J by 4 bases, with 4 bases of the junction left unmatched. The CDR3 is 15 residues long.

J is TRBJ2-5 and V is TRBV28; possibly TRBD2 for D (6 bases). This CDR3 spans 14 amino acids. Germline assignment: CDR1 MDHEN and CDR2 SYDVKM. V was clipped by 5 bases and J by 2 bases, with 12 bases between them. The CDR3 DNA reads as TGTGCCAGCAGTCGGCCGGCGGGGCAAGAGACCCAGTACTTC. Protein: CASSRPAGQETQYF.

The chain has TRBV30 and TRBJ1-1; TRBD1 matches 7 bases. This CDR3 contains 13 residues. Germline assignment: CDR1 GTSNPN and CDR2 SVGIG (reference sequence). V gave up 3 bases and J gave up 7 bases; unmatched junction bases: 8. The CDR3 here is CAWSRTGRIEAFF. The CDR3 nucleotides read TGTGCCTGGAGCCGGACAGGTCGCATTGAAGCTTTCTTT.

A single count supports this clone. The chain has TRBV9 and TRBJ2-7; TRBD1 is a possible D gene (5 bases). This CDR3 region has 13 residues. Trimming removed 0 bases from V and 5 bases from J, with 9 bases in between. CDR1 and CDR2 (germline): SGDLS, YYNGEE. The CDR3 is CASSVAPGNEQYV. CDR3 DNA sequence: TGTGCCAGCAGCGTAGCCCCAGGGAACGAGCAGTACGTC.

This chain links TRBV6-2 or TRBV6-3 with TRBJ2-5; D possibly corresponds to TRBD1 (6 bases). Germline CDR1 and CDR2: MNHEY and SVGEGT. This CDR3 contains 16 residues. V dropped 5 bases and J dropped 5 bases, with 21 bases sitting between them. The CDR3 nucleotides read TGTGCCAGCAGTCTTCGGACAGACTTCTTGTGGGAGACCCAGTACTTC. Protein product: CASSLRTDFLWETQYF.

This chain links TRBV13 with TRBJ1-1; a possible D gene is TRBD1 (5 bases). The germline V and J ends were trimmed by 5 bases and 5 bases, with 12 bases remaining between them. Germline V gene sequence: CDR1 PRHDT, CDR2 FYEKMQ (reference sequence). The CDR3 runs to 13 residues. CDR3 bases: TGTGCCAGCAGCCTACCGGAGGGGACTGAAGCTTTCTTT. Amino acid sequence: CASSLPEGTEAFF.

The chain combines TRBV7-8 with TRBJ2-4; weak D call: TRBD2 (5 bases). The CDR3 covers 15 residues. CDR1 is SGHVS and CDR2 is FQNEAQ in the germline V gene. With 2 bases removed from V and 0 bases from J, the gap between germline ends came to 8 bases. CDR3 in DNA: TGTGCCAGCAGCTTAATACGGGGAGCCAAAAACATTCAGTACTTC. Protein: CASSLIRGAKNIQYF.

This clone was seen more than once but under ten times. In DNA form, the CDR3 reads TGTGCCAGCAGCGTAGTGCAGGGGGACCCTTGGCCTACCTACGAGCAGTACGTC. Residues: CASSVVQGDPWPTYEQYV. The genes are TRBV9 and TRBJ2-7; 7 nucleotides line up with TRBD1. Germline CDR1 is SGDLS and CDR2 is YYNGEE. V shed 0 bases and J 2 bases; nucleotides not matched to a gene: 14. The CDR3 spans 18 residues.

This chain joins TRBV19 and TRBJ1-5; possibly TRBD1 for D (6 bases). The CDR3 sequence is 15 residues long. Germline V gene sequence: CDR1 LNHDA, CDR2 SQIVND (reference sequence). Deletions cut 1 base from V and 7 bases from J, with 14 bases between. This CDR3 is CASSIAGQKIQPQHF. The CDR3 DNA sequence: TGTGCCAGTAGTATAGCCGGACAGAAAATACAGCCCCAGCATTTT.

The genes are TRBV18 and TRBJ2-3; D remains ambiguous. CDR1 is KGHSH and CDR2 is LQKENI in the germline V gene. This CDR3 contains 14 residues. V lost 3 bases and J 0 bases, leaving 7 bases between the germline ends. Here the CDR3 reads CASSPAESTDTQYF. The CDR3 bases are TGTGCCAGCTCACCGGCAGAAAGCACAGATACGCAGTATTTT.

The rearrangement joins TRBV4-3 to TRBJ1-1; D is possibly TRBD1 (5 bases). This CDR3 spans 13 amino acids. The V gene lost 3 bases and the J gene lost 7 bases, with 12 bases spanning the gap. CDR1 LGHNA and CDR2 YSLEER come from the germline V gene. CDR3 DNA: TGCGCCAGCAGCCAGGGGTCAGGGCGTGAAGCTTTCTTT. Translation: CASSQGSGREAFF.

The CDR3, as DNA: TGCGCCAGCAGCTTGGGGACAGGGTCTATGAACACTGAAGCTTTCTTT. Protein: CASSLGTGSMNTEAFF. V gene TRBV5-1 combines with J gene TRBJ1-1, with 8 bases identical to TRBD1. The CDR3 contains 16 residues. Germline V gene data show CDR1 as SGHRS and CDR2 as YFSETQ. The junction had 4 bases not matched to a gene; V was cut back by 0 bases and J by 0 bases.

The CDR3 reads CASSLSDRVWYGYTF. For the CDR3, the DNA is TGTGCCAGCAGCTTAAGTGACAGGGTGTGGTATGGCTACACCTTC. This chain joins TRBV7-9 and TRBJ1-2; 7 bases agree with TRBD1. The germline V gene encodes CDR1 SEHNR and CDR2 FQNEAQ (reference sequence). V lost 2 bases, J lost 5 bases, and 8 bases stayed unmatched. CDR3 size: 15 residues. Based on the CDR3 plus reference TRBV7-9 and TRBJ1-2, the full variable domain is DTGVSQNPRHKITKRGQNVTFRCDPISEHNRLYWYRQTLGQGPEFLTYFQNEAQLEKSRLLSDRFSAERPKGSFSTLEIQRTEQGDSAMYLCASSLSDRVWYGYTFGSGTRLTVV.

The genes are TRBV28 and TRBJ1-1; the D is unclear. The CDR3 runs to 12 residues. The germline gives CDR1 MDHEN, CDR2 SYDVKM. V was pared by 7 bases and J by 0 bases, with 6 bases between. CDR3 DNA sequence: TGTGCCAGCAAAGCCATGAACACTGAAGCTTTCTTT. It translates to CASKAMNTEAFF.

This sequence joins TRBV15 and TRBJ2-5, with a tentative D call TRBD1 (5 bases). Germline CDR1 LNHNV, CDR2 YYDKDF (reference sequence). The CDR3 spans 13 residues. The V end was cut by 1 base, the J end by 4 bases, with 7 bases between. Written as DNA, the CDR3 is TGTGCCACCAGCAGAGGGGGCCGAGAGACCCAGTACTTC. This encodes CATSRGGRETQYF.

A note on this clone: No DNA is shown, since the ends of the CDR3 on it are uncertain; the CDR3 is the one TCRdb lists. The V call is TRBV28, the J call TRBJ2-4; TRBD2, as called in the table, went unchecked against the DNA. The CDR3 region is 15 residues in length, termini included. Germline assignment: CDR1 MDHEN and CDR2 SYDVKM. The CDR3 reads CASSSSVLAKNIQYF.

The CDR3 sequence: CASSLTAEAFF. CDR3 in DNA: TGTGCCAGCAGCTTAACGGCTGAAGCTTTCTTT. The genes are TRBV11-3 and TRBJ1-1, with no clear D. V lost 2 bases and J lost 6, with 4 bases in between. CDR3 size: 11 residues. Germline V gene sequence: CDR1 SGHNT, CDR2 YENEEA. Using reference TRBV11-3 and TRBJ1-1 for the parts outside the CDR3, the full variable domain is EAGVVQSPRYKIIEKKQPVAFWCNPISGHNTLYWYLQNLGQGPELLIRYENEEAVDDSQLPKDRFSAERLKGVDSTLKIQPAELGDSAVYLCASSLTAEAFFGQGTRLTVV.

The rearrangement joins TRBV6-2 or TRBV6-3 to TRBJ2-1, with D perhaps matching TRBD1 (5 bases). CDR1 is MNHEY, CDR2 SVGEGT, per germline. The CDR3 has 16 amino acids. Trimming left V 0 bases short and J 3 bases short, with 12 bases between. CDR3 in amino acids: CASSYSRTRRYNEQFF. CDR3 bases: TGTGCCAGCAGTTACTCCCGGACAAGGCGCTACAATGAGCAGTTCTTC.

The chain employs TRBV7-2 and TRBJ2-1, with D maybe TRBD1 (5 bases). V was shortened by 5 bases and J by 10 bases, with 15 bases between the two germline ends. Germline V gene sequence: CDR1 SGHTA, CDR2 FQGNSA. This CDR3 is 13 amino acids long. CDR3 in DNA: TGTGCCAGCAGCAGCCGAACAGGTCGGGAGCAGTTCTTC. Residues: CASSSRTGREQFF.

The chain joins TRBV11-3 to TRBJ2-2; tentative D call: TRBD2 (7 bases). The V end lost 2 bases, the J end lost 4 bases, and 20 bases lay between the germline ends. The CDR3 consists of 18 residues. CDR1 is SGHNT, CDR2 YENEEA, per germline. The CDR3 DNA sequence: TGTGCCAGCAGCTTATCCACGGGGGGCGGGAGAGGCACCGGGGAGCTGTTTTTT. This codes for CASSLSTGGGRGTGELFF.

The chain is built from TRBV7-5 and TRBJ2-1; the table's D call of TRBD2 was not tested on the DNA. TRBV7-5 is a pseudogene locus. This CDR3 has 19 residues. CDR3 region: CARSFHLMNSGRPGNEQFF. The CDR3 DNA is TGTGCCAGAAGCTTTCATTTGATGAATAGCGGGAGGCCGGGGAATGAGCAGTTCTTC.

A single count supports this clone. The V gene is TRBV19, the J gene TRBJ1-6; 10 nucleotides align to TRBD1. Germline V gives CDR1 LNHDA, CDR2 SQIVND (reference sequence). The CDR3 runs 14 residues. The ends lost 5 bases at V and 10 bases at J; junction bases unmatched: 5. CDR3 nucleotide sequence: TGTGCCAGTAGTGGAGGGACAGGGGAATCACCCCTCCACTTT. This translates into CASSGGTGESPLHF.

The chain recombines TRBV7-9 with TRBJ2-1; D might be TRBD2 (6 bases). Germline loops: CDR1 SEHNR, CDR2 FQNEAQ (reference sequence). V was cut by 4 bases and J by 4 bases, with 14 bases left in between. The CDR3 has 15 residues. The CDR3 DNA follows: TGTGCCAGCAGCTCGCTATTGGGACTTTACAATGAGCAGTTCTTC. This encodes CASSSLLGLYNEQFF.

The chain couples TRBV27 to TRBJ1-1, with a tentative D call TRBD1 (5 bases). The germline V and J ends were trimmed by 5 bases and 5 bases, with 18 bases remaining between them. The germline CDR1 and CDR2 sequences are MNHEY and SMNVEV (reference sequence). CDR3 length: 15 residues. The CDR3 DNA reads as TGTGCCAGCAGTGCCCTCTTTGGGGGAGGAACTGAAGCTTTCTTT. Its protein product is CASSALFGGGTEAFF.

The rearrangement joins TRBV5-6 to TRBJ2-7; TRBD1 matches at 7 bases. The CDR3 is 15 residues long. The V segment lost 5 bases and the J segment 3 bases; nucleotides outside the gene matches: 11. Germline CDR1 and CDR2: SGHDT and YYEEEE. In nucleotides, the CDR3 is TGTGCCAGCAGGACGACAGGGCCAATCCTCTACGAGCAGTACGTC. Amino acids: CASRTTGPILYEQYV.

The V and J genes are TRBV2 and TRBJ2-3, with 10 bases fitting TRBD1. Trimming cost V 6 bases and J 1 base; bases outside gene matches: 4. In germline, CDR1 is SNHLY, CDR2 FYNNEI. The CDR3 loop spans 15 amino acids. The CDR3 spells CASRGTGEGTDTQYF. The DNA for the CDR3 is TGTGCCAGCAGGGGGACAGGGGAGGGCACAGATACGCAGTATTTT.

The chain recombines TRBV2 with TRBJ1-1, with TRBD1 as a possible D gene (6 bases). Germline loops: CDR1 SNHLY, CDR2 FYNNEI. V was pared by 3 bases and J by 3 bases, with 11 bases between. The CDR3 totals 14 residues. CDR3 nucleotide sequence: TGTGCCAGCAGTGAGGGGGGGGCGCACACTGAAGCTTTCTTT. Its translation is CASSEGGAHTEAFF.